What follows describes a single T cell receptor beta chain. Its target is not known. MiXCR was run by TCRdb on the reads, yielding one entry per CDR3 protein. This sample has around 100,000 distinct CDR3 sequences, with 10% found just once. The data stem from a study of T cell repertoires in cytomegalovirus infection. Study results and caveats: The ex vivo response was dominated by HLA-C-restricted CMV-specific TCR beta clonotypes.

The sample comprised PBMCs, sequenced either directly or after in vitro stimulation (not recorded which). The receptor was derived from a human donor in good health (CMV status not recorded). Some clones in this sample may be carry-over from other donors' samples.

The CDR3 nucleotides are TGCGCCAGCGCGACTCGGGTTTGGGACACCGGGGAGCTGTTTTTT. Translation gives CASATRVWDTGELFF. The chain links TRBV5-1 to TRBJ2-2; D not certain. Looked up from germline, CDR1 is SGHRS and CDR2 is YFSETQ. The CDR3 is 15 residues long. Trimming removed 7 bases from V and 3 bases from J, with 16 bases in between.